This TCR beta chain came from a study of identical twins. After template switching added a universal primer site, the resulting cDNA carried unique molecular identifiers. TCRdb processed the 5' RACE reads anew with MiXCR; each CDR3 protein has one entry. The sample includes 750,000 to 950,000 distinct CDR3 sequences, about 12% of them seen just once. This clonotype has a count of ten or more. Its antigen is still unknown. The CDR3 loop spans 16 amino acids. Germline CDR1 and CDR2: SNHLY and FYNNEI. V shed 7 bases and J shed 4 bases, with 19 bases lying between them. Study results and limitations: Recombination models fit unrelated individuals' TCR alpha sharing but underestimated twins'.

The same data also went into a second study, on yellow fever vaccine responses in identical twins.

This clonotype was obtained from a woman aged 18-29 years in good health. This sequence joins TRBV2 and TRBJ2-2, with D possibly being TRBD1 or TRBD2 (5 bases each). The source material was PBMCs. DNA for the CDR3: TGTGCCAGCAAGGGTGAGGGGAGTAGTAGCACCGGGGAGCTGTTTTTT. Its translation is CASKGEGSSSTGELFF.